Included here is one T cell receptor (beta chain) sequence, with context. This record comes from a study of blood T cell repertoires in COVID-19. As for the study in general: Acute and convalescent COVID-19 specimens originated in the United States, Italy and Spain. The analysed material was cDNA or gDNA that came from T cells, B-cell-depleted T cells, or PBMCs.

Authors' analysis steps: How many nucleated cells were present was estimated from reference gene primer amplification. This table comes from immunoSEQ multiplex PCR, and its TCRdb copy is limited to in-frame clones, with some not included. V and J calls and clone size follow that table, whereas D and trimming were derived from the DNA. The sample contains about 320,000 clones, approximately 89% of which appear only once. Seattle enrolled patients during active infection and tracked them longitudinally. The CDR3 is 14 amino acids. V lost 1 base, J lost 7 bases, and 10 bases lay in between. Germline V lookup: CDR1 SGHVS, CDR2 FQNEAQ.

The rearrangement uses TRBV7-8 and TRBJ1-4; unclear D gene. The clonotype comes from a young woman with COVID-19, enrolled during active disease. Sequencing was done on a sample of peripheral blood. CDR3 in DNA: TGTGCCAGCAGCTTAGTGCCTCGGGGTGAAAAACTGTTTTTT. Amino acid sequence: CASSLVPRGEKLFF.